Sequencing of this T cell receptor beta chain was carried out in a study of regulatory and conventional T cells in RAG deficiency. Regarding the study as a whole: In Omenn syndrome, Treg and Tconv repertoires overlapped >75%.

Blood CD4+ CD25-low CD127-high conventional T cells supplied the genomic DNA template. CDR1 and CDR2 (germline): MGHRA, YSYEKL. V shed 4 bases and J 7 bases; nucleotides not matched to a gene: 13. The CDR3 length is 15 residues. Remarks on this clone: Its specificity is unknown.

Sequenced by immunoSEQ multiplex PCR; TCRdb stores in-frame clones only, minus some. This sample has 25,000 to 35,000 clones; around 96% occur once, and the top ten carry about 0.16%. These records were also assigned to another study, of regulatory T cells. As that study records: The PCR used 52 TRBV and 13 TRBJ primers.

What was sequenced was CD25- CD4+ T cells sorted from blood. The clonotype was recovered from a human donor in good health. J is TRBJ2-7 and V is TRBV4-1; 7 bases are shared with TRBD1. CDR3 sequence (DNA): TGCGCCAGCAGCCCTCTGGGACAGCGTAAGGGGGAGCAGTACTTC. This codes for CASSPLGQRKGEQYF.